These 6 T cell receptor beta chains were all obtained from the same sample, sequenced in a study of blood T cell repertoires in COVID-19. Repertoires were generated with immunoSEQ multiplex PCR, while TCRdb's copy carries only in-frame clones and drops some. The table shows 310,000 or so clones, with 90% occurring only once. Material for sequencing was PBMCs or T cells enriched from blood (not recorded which). These receptors came from a woman aged 25 to 45 who had recovered from COVID-19.

The V and J genes are TRBV18 and TRBJ1-2; no clear D gene. Germline CDR1 reads KGHSH; CDR2 reads LQKENI. The V and J ends lost 0 bases and 4 bases respectively, with 12 bases between them. The CDR3 consists of 15 residues. CDR3 sequence (DNA): TGTGCCAGCTCACCACCCCACGGAGGCCTCTATGGCTACACCTTC. This encodes CASSPPHGGLYGYTF.

The rearrangement uses TRBV5-6 and TRBJ1-4, with TRBD1 matching over 10 bases. V lost 4 bases, J lost 3 bases, and 6 bases stayed unmatched. The germline V gene has CDR1 SGHDT and CDR2 YYEEEE. The CDR3 spans 16 residues. CDR3 coding DNA: TGTGCCAGCAGCCTAGGACAGGGGGTTTCTAATGAAAAACTGTTTTTT. Its translation is CASSLGQGVSNEKLFF. The full variable domain, with the rest looked up from reference TRBV5-6 and TRBJ1-4, is DAGVTQSPTHLIKTRGQQVTLRCSPKSGHDTVSWYQQALGQGPQFIFQYYEEEERQRGNFPDRFSGHQFPNYSSELNVNALLLGDSALYLCASSLGQGVSNEKLFFGSGTQLSVL.

The chain uses TRBV29-1 and TRBJ2-7; tentative D call: TRBD1 (6 bases). Between the trimmed V and J ends, which lost 4 bases and 7 bases, there was a span of 14 bases. Germline V lookup: CDR1 SQVTM, CDR2 ANQGSEA. CDR3 length: 12 amino acids. This CDR3 reads CSVGTGSREQYF. The DNA for the CDR3 is TGCAGCGTTGGAACAGGGTCAAGAGAGCAGTACTTC.

V gene TRBV2 combines with J gene TRBJ1-1; no reliable D call. Deletions cut 6 bases from V and 4 bases from J, with 12 bases between. This CDR3 has 13 amino acids. Germline assignment: CDR1 SNHLY and CDR2 FYNNEI. The CDR3 DNA follows: TGTGCCAGCAGCCCAACGGAGCTCACTGAAGCTTTCTTT. Its protein is CASSPTELTEAFF. Combining the CDR3 with reference TRBV2 and TRBJ1-1 gives the whole variable domain EPEVTQTPSHQVTQMGQEVILRCVPISNHLYFYWYRQILGQKVEFLVSFYNNEISEKSEIFDDQFSVERPDGSNFTLKIRSTKLEDSAMYFCASSPTELTEAFFGQGTRLTVV.

The chain is built from TRBV4-3 and TRBJ2-1; TRBD2 agrees at 9 bases. The CDR3 runs 17 residues. Germline CDR1 and CDR2: LGHNA and YSLEER. V dropped 0 bases and J dropped 6; count of bases not matched to a gene: 9. CDR3 in amino acids: CASSQDITAGGSNEQFF. In DNA, the CDR3 is TGCGCCAGCAGCCAAGATATAACAGCGGGAGGATCCAATGAGCAGTTCTTC.

The rearrangement uses TRBV5-6 and TRBJ1-4; D not resolved. The CDR3 is 11 residues long. V was cut by 0 bases and J by 10 bases, with 4 bases left in between. Germline V gene data show CDR1 as SGHDT and CDR2 as YYEEEE. The CDR3 loop reads CASSLGGKLFF. The CDR3, as DNA: TGTGCCAGCAGCTTGGGAGGAAAACTGTTTTTT. Full variable domain (rest looked up from reference TRBV5-6 and TRBJ1-4): DAGVTQSPTHLIKTRGQQVTLRCSPKSGHDTVSWYQQALGQGPQFIFQYYEEEERQRGNFPDRFSGHQFPNYSSELNVNALLLGDSALYLCASSLGGKLFFGSGTQLSVL.